This T cell receptor beta chain comes out of a study of OX40 agonist ivuxolimab in advanced cancers. This CDR3 comprises 14 residues. Germline V gene sequence: CDR1 MNHEY, CDR2 SMNVEV (reference sequence). V was pared by 6 bases and J by 5 bases, with 11 bases between. Repertoires were generated with immunoSEQ multiplex PCR, while TCRdb's copy carries only in-frame clones and drops some. This sample has more than 45,000 clones, with 80% to 85% found just once. Findings and limits, study-wide: Compared with others, partial responders at 0.1-3.0 mg/kg displayed clonal expansion among the lowest.

Worth noting for this clone: The antigen is not known.

V and J are TRBV27 and TRBJ1-6; D remains ambiguous. The material was CD4+ or CD8+ T cells sorted from blood, obtained in a trial of the OX40 agonist ivuxolimab. The receptor was derived from an adult with an advanced solid tumor such as melanoma, head and neck, liver or kidney cancer. The CDR3 sequence is CASRYRNNNSPLHF. The CDR3 DNA follows: TGTGCCAGCAGGTATCGGAACAATAATTCACCCCTCCACTTT.